This T cell receptor (beta chain) emerged from a study of cytomegalovirus exposure and HLA in healthy donors (dated by TCRdb to between 2016 and 2019). Looking at the study overall: In an earlier analysis of several hundred of the donors, 250 to 350 Gb of sequence data and 95 million to 130 million unique TCR beta sequences from about 180 million T cells were reported. An early release covering roughly 580 HLA-typed donors comprised about 290 gigabases of sequencing data and tens of millions of unique TCR sequences. Of the 300 to 500 genotyped donors, 65% to 90% were placed in the genetic ancestry cluster associated with self-reported Caucasian donors. The study aimed to test whether cataloging public T cell receptors could reveal signatures of past pathogen exposure. The study profiled the T cell repertoires of hundreds of subjects by immunosequencing and related them to cytomegalovirus serostatus. A separate validation cohort of 100 to 150 different subjects was used in addition to the 666-subject first cohort. High-throughput TCR immunosequencing, statistical association of individual TCRs with disease status, and machine learning were combined to predict cytomegalovirus infection status. A later analysis re-analyzed previously published TCR beta repertoires from approximately 700 donors and added high-resolution HLA genotyping to study TCR occurrence patterns. Rather than drawing on any new phenotypic data, the later analysis identified candidate immune exposures from TCR beta sequences and the way those sequences occurred across donors. An earlier analysis of some 500 of the donors applied high-throughput TCR beta sequencing to assess whether each TCR beta V gene segment acted as functional or pseudogenic. Donor age, sex, ethnicity and CMV serostatus were compiled alongside the repertoire data. In a later genetic analysis, genome-wide SNP genotypes for about 55% of the roughly 700 donors were used, and that subset was treated as a discovery cohort. Every repertoire in the discovery cohort had been generated on one and the same sequencing platform. HLA typing included class I and class II loci at four-digit resolution. The number of donors typed differed by locus, with roughly 620-630 for A, B, C, DRB1 and DQB1, around 500 for DQA1, 600 to 610 for DPA1, and under 490 for DPB1. Because of strong linkage in the cohort, roughly five DR-DQ haplotypes were treated as single units for association and clustering. On average, roughly 250,000 unique TCR beta nucleotide sequences were sequenced per donor among 350 to 400 genotyped donors of the cohort, with 15% to 20% of those sequences being non-productive. Overall study outcomes, separate from this receptor: Because the 87-base-pair reads could not distinguish some IMGT-functional V segments, including TRBV6-2 and TRBV6-3, those segments were excluded. A later genetic analysis associated a missense DCLRE1C variant with V-gene and J-gene trimming of TCR beta chains, and an independent cohort replicated the association. Assigning TCR associations to individual alleles was difficult when HLA alleles, especially DR and DQ, strongly co-occurred. Immune exposure information for the cohort was limited to CMV serostatus. The sequencing pipeline was judged likely to have produced a cluster of highly shared sequence variants as a technical artifact. In an earlier analysis of approximately 600 of the donors, most TCR beta V segments were observed in productive rearrangements about 87% or about 30% of the time, broadly matching IMGT annotations. The study listed 150 to 200 TCR beta chains as associated with cytomegalovirus. In a later analysis, several top co-occurrence clusters were reported to appear linked to parvovirus B19, influenza, CMV and Epstein-Barr virus. In a later genetic analysis, fewer N-insertions in productive TCRs were reported among donors in an Asian-associated ancestry cluster than the roughly 700-donor mean. According to the authors, the approach could potentially be generalized to other disease states and immunological phenotypes. The cohort was sequenced for TCR beta chains only, and without alpha or paired-chain data the features that could be detected were limited. While some public TCRs were present in many individuals, most TCR sequences turned up only very rarely across donors. Presence/absence analyses assumed roughly uniform sequencing depth across donors, an assumption that may not hold. A later analysis found that TCR association rates varied across HLA loci, with DRB1 alleles showing the most associated TCRs and HLA-C alleles the fewest. According to a later analysis, most CMV-associated TCR beta chains appeared to be HLA-restricted, and the HLA associations seemed to be driven largely by CMV exposure. In a later analysis, some 17,000 TCR beta sequences were associated with specific HLA alleles at a false discovery rate of 0.05. A later analysis found that HLA-associated TCR beta chains were more clonally expanded and had lower generation probabilities than equally common non-associated chains. Three of the identified cytomegalovirus-associated TCR beta chains were confirmed in vitro to be specific for cytomegalovirus antigens. A further reported finding was that TCR beta sequences accurately predicted the HLA-A and HLA-B alleles for most subjects in the first cohort. Cytomegalovirus status was reported to be diagnosed by the classifier with high specificity and sensitivity in both the original and validation cohorts. Correlated functional status among segregating V segments might reflect linkage disequilibrium, but an unknown experimental factor could not be ruled out. Because HLA typing was unavailable for some donors at each locus, only the typed subset was used in association tests. The earlier analysis of 587 of the donors excluded 15 to 20 rarely observed V segments, including chromosome 9 orphons, because counts were too low.

This clone was counted a single time. The antigen this receptor binds is unknown. No base-level quality is on record; no much larger clone is a single base apart. Receptors were amplified or captured by the immunoSEQ multiplex PCR assay. A mixture of 60 forward primers for TCR Vbeta segments and 13 reverse primers for TCR Jbeta segments was used in the multiplex PCR. A multiplex PCR assay on genomic DNA amplified the CDR3 region of rearranged TCR beta genes. On the Illumina HiSeq System, the amplified TCR beta libraries were sequenced as 87-base-pair reads. Per the original workflow: In a later analysis, tens of millions of unique TCR beta chains were counted across the 650 to 700 repertoires, and roughly 10 million of these chains were shared by at least two donors. Raw reads were error-corrected and collapsed into unique sequences with a nearest-neighbor algorithm that merged closely related sequences to remove PCR and sequencing errors. V, D and J gene segments were assigned by aligning CDR3 sequences to IMGT reference sequences. For a sequence to be retained, a match of at least six nucleotides was required to both a V gene segment and a J gene segment. Rearrangements were classified as productive when the CDR3 lacked stop codons and remained in frame with V and J, and all other rearrangements were classified as non-productive. CDR3 was defined by IMGT convention, running from the second conserved V-encoded cysteine to the conserved J-encoded phenylalanine. In an earlier analysis of approximately 500 of the donors, sequences lacking an unambiguous match to a single V gene segment were excluded. An earlier analysis of several hundred of the donors called V segments functional above 56.7% productive rearrangements and segregating when the between-donor standard deviation exceeded 5%. A statistical classification framework was built for diagnosing cytomegalovirus status from the catalog of TCR beta chain sequences. In a later analysis, V and J genes were assigned by comparing TCR nucleotide sequences against IMGT/GENE-DB human TR gene sequences. Using the TCRdist pipeline, a later analysis assigned CDR3 sequences along with most-parsimonious VDJ recombination scenarios. In a later analysis, each TCR beta chain was defined by its CDR3 amino acid sequence together with its V-gene family, and reads without a unique V-gene family were excluded. A later analysis removed 450 to 600 highly shared, low-generation-probability nucleotide sequences to deal with suspected cross-contamination and a sequencing artifact. In a later analysis, a clonal expansion index for each public chain was calculated from normalized within-repertoire ranks of inferred template counts. Generation probabilities in a later analysis came from a VDJ recombination model fitted to out-of-frame rearrangements, and those results were checked against IGoR. In a later analysis, TCR-TCR, TCR-HLA and TCR-CMV co-occurrence was scored with hypergeometric tests, and a repertoire-size bias correction was applied to TCR pairs. In a later analysis, false discovery rates were estimated by permuting HLA or CMV assignments 20 times. In a later analysis, co-occurring TCRs were grouped with DBSCAN, and TCRdist sequence similarity was added when clustering was performed within HLA-allele-positive subsets. Co-occurrence clustering excluded repertoires with fewer than 30,000 or more than 120,000 public chains, plus five with anomalous nucleotide sharing. TCRdb carries this immuneACCESS record with in-frame sequences only. Its versions omit some clonotypes, under half of them owing to an unresolved V gene in the studies checked, with the rest unexplained. The DNA gave D and trimming, while V, J and clone size come from that table. Present in this sample are roughly 230,000 clones, 78% of which were seen just once. The ten largest clones capture about 0.45% of the sample.

The cohort was made up of roughly 670 healthy bone marrow donors. At the time of sampling, all cohort members were nominally healthy, though unrecorded immune exposures were likely present. The donor was CMV seronegative and was included in the group of about 400 seronegative cohort members. A peripheral blood sample was provided by each donor, and peripheral blood mononuclear cells were used for TCR beta sequencing. Genomic DNA was extracted from the blood cell samples with the Qiagen DNeasy Blood Extraction Kit. The CDR3 goes from the cysteine to the phenylalanine over 15 residues. Just the 45-base CDR3 DNA is kept, in frame starting at base 1.

This sequence was found in a boy younger than 18 in good health and CMV-seronegative. The rearranged segments are TRBV21-1 and TRBJ2-7; TRBD1 is the table's D call, not checked against the DNA. TRBV21-1 is deemed a pseudogene. The sequenced material came from PBMCs. The CDR3 here reads CASSDRTGVVCEQYF. The nucleotide sequence reads TGTGCCAGCAGCGACCGGACAGGCGTCGTTTGCGAGCAGTACTTC.